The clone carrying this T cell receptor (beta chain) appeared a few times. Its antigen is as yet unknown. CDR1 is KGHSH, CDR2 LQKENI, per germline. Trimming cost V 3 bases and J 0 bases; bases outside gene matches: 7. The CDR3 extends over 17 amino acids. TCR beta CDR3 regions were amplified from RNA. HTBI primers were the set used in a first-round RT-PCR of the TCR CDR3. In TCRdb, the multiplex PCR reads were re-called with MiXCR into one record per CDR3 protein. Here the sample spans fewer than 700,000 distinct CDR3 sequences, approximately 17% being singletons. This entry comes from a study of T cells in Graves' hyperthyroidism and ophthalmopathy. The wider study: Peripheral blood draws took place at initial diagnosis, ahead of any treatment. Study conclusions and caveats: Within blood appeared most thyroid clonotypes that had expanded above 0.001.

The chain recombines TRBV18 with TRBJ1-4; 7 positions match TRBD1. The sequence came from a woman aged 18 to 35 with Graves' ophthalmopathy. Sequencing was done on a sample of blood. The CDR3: CASSPDSGGATNEKLFF. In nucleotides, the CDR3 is TGTGCCAGCTCACCCGATTCAGGGGGTGCAACTAATGAAAAACTGTTTTTT.